This T cell receptor beta chain is drawn from a study of T-cell memory formation after mild COVID-19. Overall study results and limits: Cross-reactive memory appears to have joined, as suggested by some responding clones showing up in pre-infection memory.

This clonotype occurred a few times. Its antigen is unknown. TCRdb recomputed calls from the 5' RACE reads with MiXCR, one row per CDR3 protein. The table has 300,000 or so distinct CDR3 sequences, about a sixth seen once; the top ten hold approximately 23%. Germline V gives CDR1 SGHRS, CDR2 YFSETQ. The CDR3 totals 13 residues. V was pared by 4 bases and J by 3 bases, with 9 bases between. Source material: PBMCs or a T cell subset sorted from them (not recorded which). The chain uses TRBV5-1 and TRBJ2-3, with D unclear. The TCR comes from a man aged 18 to 29 who had mild COVID-19 (a few samples of this study predate the infection). Cell type and time point are not known. Written as DNA, the CDR3 is TGCGCCAGCAGCATGGACGGTACAGATACGCAGTATTTT. The encoded protein is CASSMDGTDTQYF.